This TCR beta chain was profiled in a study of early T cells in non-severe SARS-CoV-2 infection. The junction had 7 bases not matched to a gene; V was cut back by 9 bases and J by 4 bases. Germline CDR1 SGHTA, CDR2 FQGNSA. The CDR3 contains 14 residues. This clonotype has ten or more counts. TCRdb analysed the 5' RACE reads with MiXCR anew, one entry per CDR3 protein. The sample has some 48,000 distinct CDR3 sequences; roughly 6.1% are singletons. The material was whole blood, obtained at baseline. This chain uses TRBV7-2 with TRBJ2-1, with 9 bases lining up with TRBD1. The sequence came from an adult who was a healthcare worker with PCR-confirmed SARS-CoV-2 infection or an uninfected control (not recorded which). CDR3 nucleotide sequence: TGTGCCAGTAGAGGGACAGGGTTTTACAATGAGCAGTTCTTC. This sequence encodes CASRGTGFYNEQFF.